This TCR beta chain originates from a study of blood T cell repertoires in COVID-19. Study in general: Spain, Italy and the United States supplied samples that represented acute and convalescent COVID-19. PBMCs, B-cell-depleted T cells, or T cells provided the cDNA or gDNA that made up the material.

This CDR3 contains 15 residues. Trimming took 5 bases from V and 3 from J, leaving 14 bases between them. Germline lookup yields CDR1 LNHDA and CDR2 SQIVND (reference sequence). Original processing notes: Nucleated cell number was recorded as an estimate derived from reference gene primer amplification. Sequencing used immunoSEQ multiplex PCR; TCRdb keeps in-frame clones, though not all of them. The D gene and trimming were derived from the DNA, and the V and J assignments and clone size from that table. The table has 65,000 to 95,000 clones, roughly 90% seen once; the top ten hold approximately 4.2%.

Sequenced material: peripheral blood. The receptor's source is a man over 45 with active COVID-19. J is TRBJ1-5 and V is TRBV19, with a possible D match to TRBD1 (6 bases). This CDR3 is CASSPKTGINQPQHF. CDR3 bases: TGTGCCAGTAGTCCTAAGACAGGTATCAATCAGCCCCAGCATTTT.